This is a list of T cell receptor beta chains from one sample in a study of cytomegalovirus exposure and HLA in healthy donors. The repertoire was sequenced with immunoSEQ multiplex PCR; TCRdb's copy has only in-frame clones and lacks some. The data hold around 150,000 clones, with roughly 85% observed a single time. Sequenced input: PBMCs. Source of these receptors: a man aged 35 to 55 in good health and CMV-seropositive. Each CDR3 is given without its conserved first and last residue.

J gene: TRBJ2-1
V gene: TRBV28
CDR3 protein: ASSRTRSSYNEQF

J gene: TRBJ2-5
V gene: TRBV5-1
CDR3 protein: ASSLLASGKETQY

J gene: TRBJ1-1
V gene: TRBV30
CDR3 protein: AWREGIGNTEAF

J gene: TRBJ2-7
V gene: TRBV15
CDR3 protein: ATSREFLTGSSYEQY

J gene: TRBJ1-4
V gene: TRBV2
CDR3 protein: ASGGQENEKLF

J gene: TRBJ2-1
V gene: TRBV19
CDR3 protein: ASSIWGWGEQF

J gene: TRBJ1-5
V gene: TRBV5-1
CDR3 protein: ASSPTGGRNQPQH

J gene: TRBJ1-5
V gene: TRBV7-9
CDR3 protein: ASSGNSGDPQH

J gene: TRBJ2-7
V gene: TRBV11-2
CDR3 protein: ASSPLTSGSPEQY

J gene: TRBJ2-7
V gene: TRBV7-9
CDR3 protein: ASSTGLKGLYEQY

J gene: TRBJ1-6
V gene: TRBV20-1
CDR3 protein: SADRGPPLH

J gene: TRBJ1-4
V gene: TRBV13
CDR3 protein: ASSLRTGGRNEKLF

J gene: TRBJ2-7
V gene: TRBV2
CDR3 protein: ASSGGTSGSYEQY

J gene: TRBJ2-3
V gene: TRBV27
CDR3 protein: ASSPLAGGFTDTQY

J gene: TRBJ2-7
V gene: TRBV6-1
CDR3 protein: ASSLAGGSYEQY

J gene: TRBJ2-1
V gene: TRBV19
CDR3 protein: ASSIGTDAPQF

J gene: TRBJ1-1
V gene: TRBV5-1
CDR3 protein: ASSSQGDDTEAF

J gene: TRBJ1-1
V gene: TRBV7-9
CDR3 protein: ASSLVGGMNTEAF

J gene: TRBJ2-3
V gene: TRBV7-6
CDR3 protein: ASTLGLSALTDTQY

J gene: TRBJ1-1
V gene: TRBV18
CDR3 protein: ASSPAGDTEAF

J gene: TRBJ1-6
V gene: TRBV5-4
CDR3 protein: ASREPTGNSPLH

J gene: TRBJ2-7
V gene: TRBV19
CDR3 protein: ASRPTPGQGGYEQY

J gene: TRBJ2-5
V gene: TRBV4-2
CDR3 protein: ASSQVGLATLQY

J gene: TRBJ2-5
V gene: TRBV5-1
CDR3 protein: ASSWTSGETQY

J gene: -
V gene: TRBV28
CDR3 protein: ASSLETSGGSYYEQY

J gene: TRBJ2-5
V gene: TRBV7-9
CDR3 protein: ASDGLAAYQETQY

J gene: TRBJ2-7
V gene: TRBV9
CDR3 protein: ASSWGGDRVYEQY

J gene: TRBJ2-7
V gene: TRBV11-3
CDR3 protein: ASSRLAGGGYEQY

J gene: TRBJ2-7
V gene: TRBV4-1
CDR3 protein: ASSQGLGDVEQY